The TCR beta chain under discussion was sequenced for a study of blood T cell repertoires in COVID-19. The wider study: The United States, Italy and Spain were the sources of the acute and convalescent COVID-19 samples. Nucleic acid was either cDNA or gDNA, and it came from T cells, B-cell-depleted T cells, or PBMCs.

From germline, CDR1 is MNHEY and CDR2 SVGAGI. The CDR3 loop spans 15 amino acids. V was shortened by 2 bases and J by 2 bases, with 10 bases between the two germline ends. Under the authors' procedure: Amplification of reference gene primers provided the estimated nucleated cell counts. Clones were read by immunoSEQ multiplex PCR, and TCRdb kept only the in-frame ones, dropping some. D and trimming were read from the DNA, whereas the V and J calls and clone size are those reported in that table. Of around 230,000 clones listed, about 90% are singletons. The sample taken for sequencing was peripheral blood. The chain employs TRBV6-5 and TRBJ1-5, with a possible D match to TRBD1 (6 bases). This receptor was taken from a man aged 55 to 70 who had recovered from COVID-19. CDR3 residues: CASSYGGAGNQPQHF. The CDR3 DNA reads as TGTGCCAGCAGTTACGGGGGGGCGGGCAATCAGCCCCAGCATTTT.